This entry lists 20 T cell receptor beta chains sequenced from one sample in a study of cytomegalovirus exposure and HLA in healthy donors. Method: immunoSEQ multiplex PCR; TCRdb's copy keeps in-frame clones and lacks some. The sample includes about 82,000 clones, around 94% seen only once; the top ten take approximately 0.67%. Sequencing input: PBMCs. These receptors originate from a man aged 18 to 29 in good health and CMV-seronegative.

The gene calls are TRBV30 and TRBJ1-1, with 7 nucleotides matching TRBD1. Per the germline V gene, CDR1 is GTSNPN and CDR2 is SVGIG (reference sequence). CDR3 length: 13 amino acids. The V gene end was trimmed by 1 base and the J gene end by 4 bases; junction bases not matched to a gene: 3. The CDR3 DNA reads TGTGCCTGGAGTGGACAGGGAAGCACTGAAGCTTTCTTT. Translating it yields CAWSGQGSTEAFF.

This CDR3 is CASSPPLGAGQSTDTQYF. The CDR3 DNA is TGTGCCAGCTCACCACCCTTGGGAGCGGGGCAAAGCACAGATACGCAGTATTTT. The chain has TRBV18 and TRBJ2-3, with 7 positions matching TRBD2. Germline V gene lookup returns CDR1 KGHSH and CDR2 LQKENI. Trimming took 0 bases from V and 0 from J; bases not matched to a gene: 9. CDR3 length: 18 residues.

The chain joins TRBV6-5 to TRBJ2-2; D ambiguous. The CDR3 has 13 residues. CDR1 is MNHEY, CDR2 SVGAGI, per germline. Trimming pared 6 bases from V and 6 bases from J, leaving 11 bases between. The CDR3: CASSSVDSGELFF. CDR3 bases: TGTGCCAGCAGCTCCGTAGATTCCGGGGAGCTGTTTTTT.

The chain joins TRBV27 to TRBJ1-4, with D tentatively TRBD1 (5 bases). Per germline, CDR1 MNHEY and CDR2 SMNVEV (reference sequence). The CDR3 is made up of 18 amino acids. V gave up 2 bases and J gave up 0 bases, with 16 bases separating them. The CDR3 loop is CASSLRIRKGTTNEKLFF. The CDR3 DNA reads as TGTGCCAGCAGTTTAAGGATTCGCAAGGGGACAACTAATGAAAAACTGTTTTTT. The entire variable domain, with the rest obtained from reference TRBV27 and TRBJ1-4, is as follows: EAQVTQNPRYLITVTGKKLTVTCSQNMNHEYMSWYRQDPGLGLRQIYYSMNVEVTDKGDVPEGYKVSRKEKRNFPLILESPSPNQTSLYFCASSLRIRKGTTNEKLFFGSGTQLSVL.

The CDR3 sequence is CASSQDSGVNTEAFF. The CDR3 DNA reads as TGCGCCAGCAGCCAAGATTCCGGGGTGAACACTGAAGCTTTCTTT. V usage is TRBV4-1 and J usage is TRBJ1-1; D gene unclear. V gave up 0 bases and J gave up 0 bases, with 8 bases separating them. Germline V gene sequence: CDR1 MGHRA, CDR2 YSYEKL. This CDR3 has 15 amino acids.

The chain has TRBV1 and TRBJ1-5; the table names TRBD1, a call not compared with the DNA. TRBV1 is marked as a pseudogene. The CDR3 sequence is 17 residues long. As DNA, the CDR3 is TGCACCAGCAGCCAAGCTCCCAGCCAGGCTAGCAATCAGCCCCAGCATTTT. It yields the protein CTSSQAPSQASNQPQHF.

The CDR3 protein is CASSLAGSGSEAFF. For the CDR3, the DNA is TGTGCCAGCAGCTTAGCAGGGAGCGGTTCTGAAGCTTTCTTT. The J gene is TRBJ1-1, the V gene TRBV7-2, with D unclear. The germline CDR1 and CDR2 sequences are SGHTA and FQGNSA. CDR3 length: 14 amino acids. Trimming took 0 bases from V and 6 from J, leaving 11 bases between them.

The chain combines TRBV6-1 with TRBJ1-3; the D gene is possibly TRBD1 (6 bases). The CDR3 is made up of 15 amino acids. Germline assignment: CDR1 MNHNS and CDR2 SASEGT. Trimming took 6 bases from V and 3 from J, leaving 15 bases between them. DNA for the CDR3: TGTGCCAGCAGCCTCTTACAGGGTTTTGGAAACACCATATATTTT. This codes for CASSLLQGFGNTIYF.

The chain employs TRBV27 and TRBJ2-3, with a weak D call TRBD1 (5 bases). The germline V gene has CDR1 MNHEY and CDR2 SMNVEV (reference sequence). V lost 1 base and J lost 2, with 13 bases in between. The CDR3 totals 16 residues. The CDR3 nucleotides are TGTGCCAGCAGTTTATTACAGGAAATTCTCACAGATACGCAGTATTTT. It codes for CASSLLQEILTDTQYF.

The chain combines TRBV6-5 with TRBJ1-4; the D gene is possibly TRBD1 (5 bases). This CDR3 has 15 residues. The V gene lost 7 bases and the J gene lost 8 bases, with 20 bases spanning the gap. CDR1 is MNHEY and CDR2 is SVGAGI in the germline V gene. The CDR3 protein is CASTPVAAGREKLFF. CDR3 in DNA: TGTGCCAGCACCCCAGTCGCCGCAGGGAGGGAAAAACTGTTTTTT.

This sequence joins TRBV7-8 and TRBJ1-5, with D perhaps matching TRBD1 (5 bases). The V end was cut by 0 bases, the J end by 5 bases, with 11 bases between. Germline CDR1 and CDR2: SGHVS and FQNEAQ. This CDR3 contains 15 residues. CDR3 sequence: CASSLARGRDQPQHF. The CDR3 nucleotides read TGTGCCAGCAGCTTAGCGAGAGGCAGGGATCAGCCCCAGCATTTT.

V is TRBV6-5 and J is TRBJ1-3; 7 nucleotides line up with TRBD1. Germline CDR1 reads MNHEY; CDR2 reads SVGAGI. The trim removed 0 bases at V and 4 bases at J, leaving 3 bases unmatched. The CDR3 contains 15 residues. Written as DNA, the CDR3 is TGTGCCAGCAGTTACTCGACAGGGTTCGGAAACACCATATATTTT. It translates to CASSYSTGFGNTIYF.

V usage is TRBV30 and J usage is TRBJ1-2, with D maybe TRBD1 (5 bases). Germline V gene data show CDR1 as GTSNPN and CDR2 as SVGIG (reference sequence). This CDR3 region has 13 residues. Trimming removed 3 bases at V and 8 bases at J, with 16 bases between. CDR3 protein: CAWRSKGMYGYTF. Here the CDR3 DNA reads TGTGCCTGGAGGAGTAAGGGGATGTACGGCTACACCTTC.

The chain links TRBV10-3 to TRBJ2-7; tentatively, D is TRBD2 (5 bases). The CDR3 sequence is 14 residues long. Between the trimmed V and J ends, which lost 4 bases and 0 bases, there was a span of 10 bases. Germline V gives CDR1 ENHRY, CDR2 SYGVKD. The CDR3 sequence: CAISASSSSYEQYF. Written as DNA, the CDR3 is TGTGCCATCAGTGCTAGCTCCAGCTCCTACGAGCAGTACTTC.

V and J are TRBV7-6 and TRBJ2-7, with 10 bases matching TRBD1. This CDR3 comprises 16 residues. The germline V gene has CDR1 SGHVS and CDR2 FNYEAQ. Trimming cost V 5 bases and J 2 bases; bases outside gene matches: 9. The chain's CDR3 is CASSGPGQGTPYEQYF. In DNA, the CDR3 is TGTGCCAGCAGCGGCCCGGGACAGGGGACTCCCTACGAGCAGTACTTC.

The chain joins TRBV4-1 to TRBJ1-2, with no clear D. V lost 6 bases to trimming and J lost 2 bases, with 16 bases between them. The CDR3 spans 15 residues. The germline CDR1 and CDR2 sequences are MGHRA and YSYEKL. CDR3 amino acids: CASRLQRGMNYGYTF. The DNA of the CDR3 is TGCGCCAGCAGACTACAGCGGGGTATGAACTATGGCTACACCTTC.

V and J are TRBV2 and TRBJ2-5; weak D call: TRBD1 (5 bases). Per the germline V gene, CDR1 is SNHLY and CDR2 is FYNNEI. CDR3 length: 13 amino acids. Trimming pared 7 bases from V and 7 bases from J, leaving 16 bases between. The CDR3 DNA is TGTGCCAGCAAAGAAGGGGTGTTGTCGACCCAGTACTTC. Its translation: CASKEGVLSTQYF.

The chain links TRBV5-1 to TRBJ1-4; D is possibly TRBD1 (5 bases). The CDR3 is 15 residues long. Germline lookup yields CDR1 SGHRS and CDR2 YFSETQ. The V end lost 3 bases, the J end lost 8 bases, and 17 bases lay between the germline ends. CDR3 protein: CASSSAIGQGEKLFF. CDR3 DNA sequence: TGCGCCAGCAGCTCCGCTATTGGACAAGGCGAAAAACTGTTTTTT.

The V gene is TRBV2, the J gene TRBJ1-1, with TRBD1 matching 7 bases. The CDR3 spans 16 residues. V dropped 3 bases and J dropped 2; count of bases not matched to a gene: 9. The V gene's germline CDR1 is SNHLY and CDR2 FYNNEI. CDR3 sequence (DNA): TGTGCCAGCAGTGATCAGAAGGGACAGCAAAACACTGAAGCTTTCTTT. It is translated as CASSDQKGQQNTEAFF.

The DNA of the CDR3 is TGTGCCAGCAGCACAAGTGGGGGGGCCACTAATGAAAAACTGTTTTTT. Its protein is CASSTSGGATNEKLFF. The chain joins TRBV21-1 to TRBJ1-4. TRBV21-1 is labeled a pseudogene. CDR3 length: 16 amino acids.